What follows are 32 T cell receptor beta chains derived from one specimen sequenced in a study of CD8 T cells in ankylosing spondylitis (dated by TCRdb to about 2017). Preparation of the library involved 5' RACE. Sequencing was carried out with an Illumina HiSeq 2500. TCRdb reworked the public reads: Q25 trimming with fastp, MiXCR clone assembly, productive beta chains retained. Each CDR3 protein appears once, grouped with its most common genes and DNA. The sample table contains 350,000 or so distinct CDR3 sequences; only one count was recorded for roughly 11% of them. The ten largest clones add up to roughly a tenth of the sample. Sequenced material: blood, either unsorted or a sorted T cell fraction (not recorded which). The receptors originated from a female donor with ankylosing spondylitis or in good health (not recorded which).

The chain recombines TRBV13 with TRBJ2-1; TRBD2 matches at 9 bases. Losses at the gene ends were 2 bases for V and 0 bases for J; bases not matched to a gene: 14. Germline-derived CDR1 and CDR2 are PRHDT and FYEKMQ (reference sequence). This CDR3 spans 20 amino acids. The CDR3 sequence: CASSLYRRLAGRSSYNEQFF. CDR3 in DNA: TGTGCCAGCAGCTTATACCGGCGGCTAGCGGGGCGGAGCTCCTACAATGAGCAGTTCTTC.

A few counts support this clonotype. The chain links TRBV5-1 to TRBJ2-5; D unclear. V lost 0 bases and J lost 2, with 11 bases in between. This CDR3 has 15 amino acids. The germline V gene has CDR1 SGHRS and CDR2 YFSETQ. The CDR3 loop is CASSLEGVRQETQYF. The CDR3 coding sequence is TGCGCCAGCAGCTTGGAAGGTGTCAGACAAGAGACCCAGTACTTC.

A word on this clonotype: This may arise from a read error, as a much more abundant clone is one base away. The chain carries TRBV20-1 and TRBJ1-1; 7 nucleotides align to TRBD1. This CDR3 region has 13 residues. The V segment lost 2 bases and the J segment 9 bases; nucleotides outside the gene matches: 9. The germline V gene encodes CDR1 DFQATT and CDR2 SNEGSKA (reference sequence). Here the CDR3 reads CSARPQGGTKAFF. The CDR3 nucleotides read TGCAGTGCTAGACCGCAGGGGGGAACTAAAGCTTTCTTT.

This clonotype was picked up many times. The chain combines TRBV7-2 with TRBJ1-2; possibly TRBD1 for D (6 bases). V lost 7 bases, J lost 5 bases, and 14 bases lay in between. The germline V gene encodes CDR1 SGHTA and CDR2 FQGNSA. The CDR3 loop spans 13 amino acids. The CDR3 spells CASKQGGVYGYTF. The CDR3 bases are TGTGCCAGCAAACAGGGAGGAGTATATGGCTACACCTTC.

This clonotype was seen at least ten times. V and J are TRBV28 and TRBJ2-3; no firm D call. Per the germline V gene, CDR1 is MDHEN and CDR2 is SYDVKM. The CDR3 has 19 residues. V was shortened by 3 bases and J by 2 bases, with 24 bases between the two germline ends. The CDR3 reads CASSFASLLGSGTTDTQYF. CDR3 nucleotides: TGTGCCAGCAGTTTTGCGAGCCTTTTGGGCTCTGGAACCACAGATACGCAGTATTTT.

This clonotype was seen a few times. The CDR3 sequence is CASSLNPGGPYNEQFF. DNA of the CDR3: TGTGCCAGCAGCTTAAACCCCGGGGGCCCCTACAATGAGCAGTTCTTC. The chain links TRBV13 to TRBJ2-1; either TRBD1 or TRBD2 may fit D (6 bases each). With 2 bases removed from V and 2 bases from J, the gap between germline ends came to 13 bases. CDR1 and CDR2 (germline): PRHDT, FYEKMQ (reference sequence). CDR3 size: 16 residues.

This clonotype turned up a few times. The rearrangement uses TRBV19 and TRBJ1-5; weak D call: TRBD1 (5 bases). From germline, CDR1 is LNHDA and CDR2 SQIVND (reference sequence). The V end was cut by 4 bases, the J end by 11 bases, with 18 bases between. The CDR3 covers 14 residues. CDR3 loop: CASSKLRQPKAQHF. CDR3 in DNA: TGTGCCAGTAGTAAGTTGAGACAGCCTAAGGCCCAGCATTTT.

This chain joins TRBV20-1 and TRBJ1-5, with 9 bases that match TRBD1. V shed 5 bases and J 0 bases; nucleotides not matched to a gene: 11. The CDR3 runs 17 residues. Germline assignment: CDR1 DFQATT and CDR2 SNEGSKA (reference sequence). The CDR3 coding sequence is TGCAGTGCTCTTCCGGGACAGGGTTTAGGTAGCAATCAGCCCCAGCATTTT. This codes for CSALPGQGLGSNQPQHF.

This clonotype was detected many times. The V and J genes are TRBV20-1 and TRBJ2-5, with D perhaps matching TRBD1 (5 bases). Looked up from germline, CDR1 is DFQATT and CDR2 is SNEGSKA (reference sequence). The CDR3 spans 13 residues. V dropped 3 bases and J dropped 4 bases, with 12 bases sitting between them. The CDR3 is CSARGPTRETQYF. The CDR3 DNA reads as TGCAGTGCTAGGGGGCCGACCAGAGAGACCCAGTACTTC.

About this clonotype itself: Being one base from a much bigger clone, this may be a read error. This chain uses TRBV10-3 with TRBJ2-4, with D possibly called TRBD1 or TRBD2 (5 bases each). The length of the CDR3 is 15 residues. Germline values: CDR1 ENHRY, CDR2 SYGVKD. Trimming cost V 10 bases and J 4 bases, with 20 bases left between them. The CDR3 DNA follows: TGTGCCACCGAACCCGGGACCCTCTTTAAAAACATTCAGTACTTC. Its protein is CATEPGTLFKNIQYF.

This clonotype was detected many times. J is TRBJ2-7 and V is TRBV11-2; 9 positions agree with TRBD1. The germline V gene has CDR1 SGHAT and CDR2 FQNNGV. The CDR3 has 14 residues. The junction had 9 bases not matched to a gene; V was cut back by 6 bases and J by 6 bases. The CDR3 nucleotides are TGTGCCAGCAGATACCGGGACAGGGTGTTCGAGCAGTACTTC. It translates to CASRYRDRVFEQYF.

This clonotype appeared many times. J is TRBJ1-6 and V is TRBV5-1; TRBD1 agrees at 9 bases. The CDR3 is 17 residues long. V lost 3 bases to trimming and J lost 7 bases; unmatched junction nucleotides: 11. Germline V CDR1 and CDR2: SGHRS, YFSETQ. The CDR3 is CASSSTNPGQGNSPLHF. The CDR3 bases are TGCGCCAGCAGCTCCACAAACCCCGGACAGGGGAATTCACCCCTCCACTTT.

The table lists this clonotype with a few counts. This chain links TRBV20-1 with TRBJ2-1; 9 nucleotides line up with TRBD2. The V gene end was trimmed by 3 bases and the J gene end by 11 bases; junction bases not matched to a gene: 8. The CDR3 is made up of 13 amino acids. Germline V gene lookup returns CDR1 DFQATT and CDR2 SNEGSKA (reference sequence). CDR3 nucleotides: TGCAGTGCTAGCGCTGTTAGCGGGAGTAAGCAGTTCTTC. Residues: CSASAVSGSKQFF.

This clonotype was counted many times. The J gene is TRBJ2-5, the V gene TRBV7-2, with D uncertain. The CDR3 extends over 13 amino acids. In germline, CDR1 is SGHTA, CDR2 FQGNSA. Trimming stripped 2 bases from V and 7 bases from J, with 11 bases between. The CDR3 here is CASSLNSYGTQYF. DNA of the CDR3: TGTGCCAGCAGCTTAAATTCATATGGGACCCAGTACTTC.

The table lists this clonotype with many counts. J is TRBJ2-5 and V is TRBV7-2, with D uncertain. The ends were cut back, 1 base at V and 5 bases at J, with 11 bases in the middle. CDR3 length: 14 amino acids. Germline values: CDR1 SGHTA, CDR2 FQGNSA. CDR3 sequence reads: CASSLEGIRETQYF. CDR3 bases: TGTGCCAGCAGCTTAGAGGGTATCCGGGAGACCCAGTACTTC.

In this sample, this clonotype turned up many times. The J gene is TRBJ1-1, the V gene TRBV28; possible D gene TRBD1, 5 bases. Germline V gene data show CDR1 as MDHEN and CDR2 as SYDVKM. Trimming pared 7 bases from V and 4 bases from J, leaving 16 bases between. This CDR3 has 14 residues. The CDR3 region has the DNA TGTGCCAGCATCGGGGACCCCTTTAGCACTGAAGCTTTCTTT. Translating gives CASIGDPFSTEAFF. Based on the CDR3 plus reference TRBV28 and TRBJ1-1, the full variable domain is DVKVTQSSRYLVKRTGEKVFLECVQDMDHENMFWYRQDPGLGLRLIYFSYDVKMKEKGDIPEGYSVSREKKERFSLILESASTNQTSMYLCASIGDPFSTEAFFGQGTRLTVV.

This clonotype came up many times. The chain combines TRBV5-1 with TRBJ1-6; 7 positions match TRBD1. Per the germline V gene, CDR1 is SGHRS and CDR2 is YFSETQ. The CDR3 has 14 amino acids. Trimming took 4 bases from V and 7 from J; bases not matched to a gene: 5. DNA for the CDR3: TGCGCCAGCAGCCCCGGGACAGAAAATTCACCCCTCCACTTT. Residues: CASSPGTENSPLHF.

This clonotype came up many times. This chain connects TRBV6-2 or TRBV6-3 to TRBJ2-3; D is possibly TRBD2 (5 bases). V gave up 7 bases and J gave up 5 bases, with 13 bases separating them. Germline CDR1 MNHEY, CDR2 SVGEGT. CDR3 length: 13 residues. The DNA of the CDR3 is TGTGCCAGCACGCAACTAGTACAAGATACGCAGTATTTT. Its translation: CASTQLVQDTQYF.

This clonotype showed up many times. V gene TRBV18 combines with J gene TRBJ2-7, with D tentatively TRBD1 (6 bases). V lost 1 base, J lost 4 bases, and 11 bases lay in between. The CDR3 runs to 14 residues. Germline V gene sequence: CDR1 KGHSH, CDR2 LQKENI. The CDR3 coding sequence is TGTGCCAGCTCACCACGGCAGGGGTGGTACGAGCAGTACTTC. Residues: CASSPRQGWYEQYF.

There are many counts of this clonotype. The V and J genes are TRBV20-1 and TRBJ2-7; D possibly corresponds to TRBD2 (7 bases). V lost 3 bases to trimming and J lost 1 base, with 16 bases between them. This CDR3 comprises 15 residues. Germline V gives CDR1 DFQATT, CDR2 SNEGSKA (reference sequence). CDR3 sequence: CSASGGPGESYEQYF. The CDR3 DNA follows: TGCAGTGCTAGCGGGGGGCCTGGAGAATCCTACGAGCAGTACTTC.

This clonotype appeared a few times. This sequence joins TRBV9 and TRBJ1-5; D perhaps matches TRBD1 (5 bases). This CDR3 has 13 residues. V gave up 4 bases and J gave up 5 bases, with 10 bases separating them. Germline V gene sequence: CDR1 SGDLS, CDR2 YYNGEE. The CDR3 protein is CASSRGTDQPQHF. The CDR3 region has the DNA TGTGCCAGCAGCCGAGGGACGGATCAGCCCCAGCATTTT. The variable domain in full, with the rest retrieved from reference TRBV9 and TRBJ1-5, is DSGVTQTPKHLITATGQRVTLRCSPRSGDLSVYWYQQSLDQGLQFLIQYYNGEERAKGNILERFSAQQFPDLHSELNLSSLELGDSALYFCASSRGTDQPQHFGDGTRLSIL.

There are a few counts of this clonotype. The rearrangement joins TRBV10-3 to TRBJ2-7, with TRBD2 as a possible D gene (6 bases). Deletions cut 4 bases from V and 3 bases from J, with 19 bases between. Germline V gene data show CDR1 as ENHRY and CDR2 as SYGVKD. The CDR3 sequence is 16 residues long. The CDR3 reads CAISAALRGGDYEQYF. CDR3 sequence (DNA): TGTGCCATCAGTGCTGCCCTGAGGGGAGGTGACTACGAGCAGTACTTC.

This clonotype was observed many times. In nucleotides, the CDR3 is TGTGCCAGCAGCCAAGGAGTTGGTGGGGTCTCGTTTGTGGCTGCTCGGGACACTGAAGCTTTCTTT. It specifies CASSQGVGGVSFVAARDTEAFF. The rearrangement links TRBV14 to TRBJ1-1, with D uncertain. The CDR3 consists of 22 residues. The germline V gene encodes CDR1 SGHDN and CDR2 FVKESK. Trimming shortened V by 1 base and J by 3 bases, and 33 bases separated the two germline ends.

The chain links TRBV7-8 to TRBJ2-7, with a possible D match to TRBD1 (6 bases). Trimming cost V 3 bases and J 3 bases, with 12 bases left between them. The germline gives CDR1 SGHVS, CDR2 FQNEAQ. The CDR3 runs to 14 residues. CDR3 nucleotides: TGTGCCAGCAGCTTCCCCGGGACAAACTACGAGCAGTACTTC. Encoded protein: CASSFPGTNYEQYF.

This clonotype was detected ten times or more. This chain joins TRBV10-3 and TRBJ2-1, with 10 bases aligning to TRBD2. The CDR3 length is 12 residues. Germline assignment: CDR1 ENHRY and CDR2 SYGVKD. The trim removed 10 bases at V and 8 bases at J, leaving 5 bases unmatched. CDR3 sequence reads: CATGLAVDEQFF. The CDR3, as DNA: TGTGCCACCGGACTAGCGGTCGATGAGCAGTTCTTC.

This rearrangement joins TRBV20-1 to TRBJ2-5, with TRBD2 identical over 8 bases. Germline values: CDR1 DFQATT, CDR2 SNEGSKA (reference sequence). CDR3 length equals 13 residues. The V and J ends lost 5 bases and 4 bases, in that order; junction bases with no gene match: 6. The CDR3 here is CSAYSGRGETQYF. In nucleotides, the CDR3 is TGCAGTGCTTACAGCGGGAGAGGAGAGACCCAGTACTTC.

This rearrangement joins TRBV5-1 to TRBJ2-1; no definite D call. The CDR3 runs to 14 residues. Germline values: CDR1 SGHRS, CDR2 YFSETQ. Trimming took 0 bases from V and 8 from J, leaving 12 bases between them. CDR3 DNA sequence: TGCGCCAGCAGCTTGGGTCCGAGTGCCGATGAGCAGTTCTTC. Protein sequence: CASSLGPSADEQFF.

This clonotype was recorded at least ten times. The chain joins TRBV12-3 or TRBV12-4 to TRBJ1-5, with 10 bases that match TRBD1. The CDR3 is 16 residues long. The ends lost 5 bases at V and 0 bases at J; junction bases unmatched: 4. CDR3 in DNA: TGTGCCAGCAGTGCCGGGACAGGGGTTAGCAATCAGCCCCAGCATTTT. Its translation: CASSAGTGVSNQPQHF.

The chain uses TRBV20-1 and TRBJ2-1, with a weak D call TRBD2 (5 bases). CDR3 length equals 14 residues. Trimming removed 6 bases at V and 0 bases at J, with 12 bases between. Germline values: CDR1 DFQATT, CDR2 SNEGSKA (reference sequence). CDR3 sequence: CSAESGFSYNEQFF. In DNA, the CDR3 is TGCAGTGCGGAGAGCGGCTTCTCCTACAATGAGCAGTTCTTC.

This clonotype was recorded at least ten times. The chain employs TRBV7-9 and TRBJ2-7; D ambiguous. Per the germline V gene, CDR1 is SEHNR and CDR2 is FQNEAQ (reference sequence). V dropped 8 bases and J dropped 3 bases, with 8 bases sitting between them. The CDR3 is made up of 11 amino acids. CDR3 loop: CASGRDYEQYF. The DNA for the CDR3 is TGTGCCAGCGGCCGAGACTACGAGCAGTACTTC.

The table lists this clonotype with a few counts. One end of the junction does not line up with germline, which may come from a read error. The V call is TRBV20-1, the J call TRBJ2-7; maybe TRBD2 (5 bases). From germline, CDR1 is DFQATT and CDR2 SNEGSKA (reference sequence). This CDR3 has 16 amino acids. In DNA, the CDR3 is TGCTGTGCTAGAGATTTGCGCGGGCGAACGAACTACGAGCAGTACTTC. This codes for CCARDLRGRTNYEQYF.

This clonotype was seen at least ten times. The chain couples TRBV6-5 to TRBJ1-1, with D unresolved. Trimming shortened V by 2 bases and J by 1 base, and 11 bases separated the two germline ends. The germline CDR1 and CDR2 sequences are MNHEY and SVGAGI. The CDR3 is made up of 15 amino acids. CDR3 bases: TGTGCCAGCAGTTACCAATGGTCAGAGAACACTGAAGCTTTCTTT. Protein sequence: CASSYQWSENTEAFF.